This T cell receptor (beta chain) was captured by sequencing in a study of blood T cell repertoires in COVID-19. Study-level information: Spain, Italy and the United States supplied samples that represented acute and convalescent COVID-19. Nucleic acid was either cDNA or gDNA, and it came from T cells, B-cell-depleted T cells, or PBMCs.

CDR1 is SGHRS, CDR2 YFSETQ, per germline. Trimming removed 6 bases from V and 1 base from J; junction bases left unmatched: 11. The CDR3 contains 19 residues. Original handling: Reference gene primer amplification yielded estimated nucleated cell counts. Repertoires were generated with immunoSEQ multiplex PCR, while TCRdb's copy carries only in-frame clones and drops some. V and J calls and clone size are those listed in that table; D and trimming were worked out from the DNA. Of about 130,000 clones in the sample, approximately 84% were seen once. The V gene is TRBV5-1, the J gene TRBJ2-6; 12 positions agree with TRBD1. The clonotype originates from a woman aged 25 to 45 who had recovered from COVID-19. Sequences were obtained from peripheral blood. CDR3 sequence (DNA): TGCGCCAGCAACAAAGAGACGGGACAGGGGGCTTCTGGGGCCAACGTCCTGACTTTC. Translating gives CASNKETGQGASGANVLTF.